This TCR beta chain is drawn from a study of Ad26.COV2.S vaccination and SARS-CoV-2 variants. This clone has a handful of counts. Some clones are missing from TCRdb's copy, which holds only in-frame ones; the method was immunoSEQ multiplex PCR. The sample yields some 350,000 clones, around 90% seen once. Described treatment: 15 to 20 received Ad26.COV2.S at low or high dose, single or two shots; several received placebo; per-sample allocation not given. On day 63 after the first injection, vaccine and placebo recipients gave samples. Sequencing used peripheral blood, obtained in a trial of Ad26.COV2.S vaccine versus placebo. The sequence was collected from a person aged 18-65 years who received the Ad26.COV2.S COVID-19 vaccine or a placebo.

The CDR3 DNA sequence: TGTGCCAGCAGTGGGGACAGTTTGGCTGAAGCTTTCTTT. Amino acids: CASSGDSLAEAFF. This chain links TRBV28 with TRBJ1-1; TRBD1 matches at 7 bases. This CDR3 has 13 amino acids. Germline V gene sequence: CDR1 MDHEN, CDR2 SYDVKM. V trimming: 5 bases; J trimming: 6 bases; junction bases outside the gene matches: 6.